Sequencing of this T cell receptor (beta chain) was carried out in a study of T cells after yellow fever vaccination. Deletions cut 4 bases from V and 1 base from J, with 12 bases between. The CDR3 loop spans 16 amino acids. Germline V CDR1 and CDR2: SGDLS, YYNGEE. 5'RACE template switching generated TCR cDNA, adding a universal primer site and UMIs. Each CDR3 protein gets one entry after TCRdb re-called the 5' RACE reads with MiXCR. The repertoire has 150,000 to 200,000 distinct CDR3 sequences, less than 9% of them found once; the top ten carry under 3%. Study-wide results and caveats: The appearance of a small share of clonotypes in both CD4 and CD8 compartments was observed. Primary-vaccination clones mostly resurfaced post-booster (roughly 97% CD4, roughly 90% CD8). FACS-sorted repertoires might harbor abundant contaminating clonotypes from the bulk population.

At least ten counts were recorded for this clonotype. As yet, its antigen is unknown. The sequence was collected from a man between 18 and 29 years old who received the YFV17D yellow fever vaccine. The input for sequencing was CD4+ T cells sorted from PBMCs, taken 5 days after the first yellow fever vaccination. V usage is TRBV9 and J usage is TRBJ1-6; no clear D gene. CDR3: CASSLSDVSYNSPLHF. CDR3 DNA sequence: TGTGCCAGCAGCTTATCAGATGTATCCTATAATTCACCCCTCCACTTT.